The present T cell receptor beta chain was sequenced within a study of cytomegalovirus exposure and HLA in healthy donors. The V gene lost 5 bases and the J gene lost 4 bases, with 12 bases spanning the gap. Germline loops: CDR1 SEHNR, CDR2 FQNEAQ (reference sequence). This CDR3 contains 14 residues. PCR primers comprised 60 Vbeta and 13 Jbeta primers. Assay: immunoSEQ multiplex PCR; the TCRdb copy retains only in-frame clones and omits some. This sample's clone table lists 100,000 to 150,000 clones. This receptor was obtained from a man between 35 and 55 years old in good health and CMV-seronegative. The chain carries TRBV7-9 and TRBJ1-3; D is unclear. Sequenced input: PBMCs. CDR3 nucleotide sequence: TGTGCCAGCAGCGAGACTGGGAGCGGAAACACCATATATTTT. Translated: CASSETGSGNTIYF.